Following are 9 T cell receptor beta chains from one sample sequenced in a study of T cell responses to AZD1222 COVID-19 vaccine. Data came from immunoSEQ multiplex PCR; TCRdb stores just in-frame clones and leaves some out. The data contain fewer than 120,000 clones, approximately 94% of them singletons. The sequences come from peripheral blood, collected 28 days after the second AZD1222 dose. The receptors derive from an adult who received the AZD1222 COVID-19 vaccine.

V is TRBV15 and J is TRBJ1-5; D gene ambiguous. V lost 0 bases, J lost 5 bases, and 2 bases lay in between. CDR1 is LNHNV and CDR2 is YYDKDF in the germline V gene (reference sequence). There are 12 residues in the CDR3. The CDR3 reads CATSRDYQPQHF. CDR3 nucleotide sequence: TGTGCCACCAGCAGAGATTATCAGCCCCAGCATTTT.

CDR3 sequence: CASSGGDNQPQHF. The CDR3 nucleotides read TGTGCCAGCAGCGGGGGAGACAATCAGCCCCAGCATTTT. V usage is TRBV5-6 and J usage is TRBJ1-5; a possible D gene is TRBD1 (5 bases). Trimming pared 4 bases from V and 3 bases from J, leaving 8 bases between. The CDR3 sequence is 13 residues long. Per the germline V gene, CDR1 is SGHDT and CDR2 is YYEEEE. The complete variable domain, with remaining parts taken from reference TRBV5-6 and TRBJ1-5, reads DAGVTQSPTHLIKTRGQQVTLRCSPKSGHDTVSWYQQALGQGPQFIFQYYEEEERQRGNFPDRFSGHQFPNYSSELNVNALLLGDSALYLCASSGGDNQPQHFGDGTRLSIL.

The chain employs TRBV14 and TRBJ1-1; 8 bases match TRBD1. The CDR3 length is 16 residues. CDR1 and CDR2 (germline): SGHDN, FVKESK. Trimming at V came to 3 bases and at J to 1 base, leaving 7 bases not matched to a gene. The CDR3 bases are TGTGCCAGCAGCCATCTGCCAGGGACAGGGAACACTGAAGCTTTCTTT. Translation gives CASSHLPGTGNTEAFF.

The chain carries TRBV15 and TRBJ1-5, with D possibly matching TRBD1 (5 bases). Trimming removed 5 bases from V and 6 bases from J, with 14 bases in between. This CDR3 has 14 amino acids. CDR1 and CDR2 from the germline V gene are LNHNV and YYDKDF (reference sequence). The CDR3, as DNA: TGTGCCACCAGCCGCGACAGAATTGGTCAGCCCCAGCATTTT. Translating it yields CATSRDRIGQPQHF. The full variable domain, with the rest looked up from reference TRBV15 and TRBJ1-5, is DAMVIQNPRYQVTQFGKPVTLSCSQTLNHNVMYWYQQKSSQAPKLLFHYYDKDFNNEADTPDNFQSRRPNTSFCFLDIRSPGLGDTAMYLCATSRDRIGQPQHFGDGTRLSIL.

The rearrangement joins TRBV30 to TRBJ1-1; D remains ambiguous. Germline V gives CDR1 GTSNPN, CDR2 SVGIG (reference sequence). V was shortened by 0 bases and J by 0 bases, with 5 bases between the two germline ends. The CDR3 is made up of 13 amino acids. In nucleotides, the CDR3 is TGTGCCTGGAGTGTTTTCATGAACACTGAAGCTTTCTTT. Translating gives CAWSVFMNTEAFF.

The chain carries TRBV29-1 and TRBJ1-2, with a possible D match to TRBD1 (5 bases). There are 13 residues in the CDR3. V was cut by 4 bases and J by 4 bases, with 13 bases left in between. Germline loops: CDR1 SQVTM, CDR2 ANQGSEA. CDR3 sequence reads: CSVVGRVTYGYTF. The DNA for the CDR3 is TGCAGCGTTGTCGGCAGGGTAACCTATGGCTACACCTTC.

The genes are TRBV6-5 and TRBJ1-2; 9 positions match TRBD1. CDR1 is MNHEY, CDR2 SVGAGI, per germline. The junction had 5 bases not matched to a gene; V was cut back by 6 bases and J by 3 bases. This CDR3 is built from 14 residues. In DNA form, the CDR3 reads TGTGCCAGCAGAGCAACAGGGGGCGACTATGGCTACACCTTC. The encoded protein is CASRATGGDYGYTF.

V usage is TRBV27 and J usage is TRBJ1-4; D perhaps matches TRBD1 (6 bases). The V gene lost 5 bases and the J gene lost 8 bases, with 18 bases spanning the gap. Germline loops: CDR1 MNHEY, CDR2 SMNVEV (reference sequence). This CDR3 spans 15 amino acids. The chain's CDR3 is CASSIIQGRSEKLFF. CDR3 nucleotides: TGTGCCAGCAGTATTATTCAGGGGAGGTCGGAAAAACTGTTTTTT.

This clone was seen more than once but under ten times. CDR3 in amino acids: CASSWTSGSDYEQYF. DNA for the CDR3: TGCGCCAGCAGCTGGACTAGCGGGAGCGACTACGAGCAGTACTTC. This chain links TRBV5-1 with TRBJ2-7; TRBD2 agrees at 13 bases. This CDR3 comprises 15 residues. The germline CDR1 and CDR2 sequences are SGHRS and YFSETQ. The V and J ends lost 3 bases and 3 bases, in that order; junction bases with no gene match: 3.